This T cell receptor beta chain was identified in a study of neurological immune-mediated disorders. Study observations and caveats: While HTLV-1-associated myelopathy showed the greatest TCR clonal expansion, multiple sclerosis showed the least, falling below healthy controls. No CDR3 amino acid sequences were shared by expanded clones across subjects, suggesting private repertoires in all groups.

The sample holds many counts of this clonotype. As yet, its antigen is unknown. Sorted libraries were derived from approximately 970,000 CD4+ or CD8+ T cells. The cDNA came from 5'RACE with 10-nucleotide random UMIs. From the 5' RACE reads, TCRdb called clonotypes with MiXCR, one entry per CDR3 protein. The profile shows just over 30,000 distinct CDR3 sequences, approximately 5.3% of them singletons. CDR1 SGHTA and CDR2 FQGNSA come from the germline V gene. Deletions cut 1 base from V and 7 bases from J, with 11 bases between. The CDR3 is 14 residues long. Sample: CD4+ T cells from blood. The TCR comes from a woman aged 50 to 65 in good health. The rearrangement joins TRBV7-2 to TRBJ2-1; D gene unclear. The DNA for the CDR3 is TGTGCCAGCAGCTTAGGAGACTTCTGGAATGAGCAGTTCTTC. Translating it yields CASSLGDFWNEQFF.